This T cell receptor (beta chain) was recovered during a study of cytomegalovirus exposure and HLA in healthy donors. Turning to the study itself: From HLA-typed donors, an early data release held approximately 85 million unique TCRs. Whole-study results and caveats: A few CMV-associated chains proved CMV antigen-specific in vitro. What was likely a sequencing artifact was a cluster of highly shared sequence variants.

Germline V CDR1 and CDR2: GTSNPN, SVGIG (reference sequence). The CDR3 runs to 13 residues. The V end was cut by 5 bases, the J end by 5 bases, with 13 bases between. With 60 Vbeta and 13 Jbeta primers, the PCR was carried out. In the original analysis: There were around 80 million unique TCR beta chains by a later count, and around 10 million of them were shared. Method: immunoSEQ multiplex PCR; TCRdb's copy keeps in-frame clones and lacks some. V and J calls and clone size are as listed in that table; D and trimming were resolved from the DNA. The data show 95,000 to 150,000 clones, about four fifths seen once. This clone was observed once. What it recognizes is unknown.

Sequenced material: PBMCs. The TCR originated in a female donor in good health and CMV-seropositive. The chain joins TRBV30 to TRBJ1-5; D possibly corresponds to TRBD1 (6 bases). The CDR3 loop is CAWQGEGDQPQHF. The CDR3 coding sequence is TGTGCCTGGCAGGGTGAGGGGGATCAGCCCCAGCATTTT.